The clone carrying this T cell receptor (beta chain) was found many times. What it binds is not known. CDR1 is GTSNPN, CDR2 SVGIG, per germline (reference sequence). The CDR3 totals 11 residues. V was clipped by 3 bases and J by 1 base, with 3 bases between them. Investigators prepared the TCR beta libraries by applying iRepertoire HTBI primers and Arm-PCR of CDR3 regions. TCRdb reprocessed the multiplex PCR reads with MiXCR, giving one entry per CDR3 protein. The data contain roughly 560,000 distinct CDR3 sequences, roughly a sixth of them singletons. This sample is part of a study of regulatory T cells in long-lasting Graves disease. Broader study findings: Persistent disease favored TRBV28, TRBJ1-2 and TRBJ2-5.

Time point defined: newly diagnosed GD, antithyroid drugs for less than 3 months. From PBMCs, RNA was extracted and then used to make the TCR library. The diagnosis of Graves' disease used American Thyroid Association guidelines. These data were likewise used in another study, on T cells in Graves' hyperthyroidism and ophthalmopathy. From that second work: Blood held most thyroid clonotypes expanded above 0.001 frequency.

The sequenced sample was peripheral blood mononuclear cells (PBMCs), obtained at new diagnosis, from a patient treated with antithyroid drugs. The chain uses TRBV30 and TRBJ1-1; D is undetermined. The clonotype was recovered from a woman aged 35-65 years with Graves disease. Here the CDR3 reads CAWRQNTEAFF. DNA of the CDR3: TGTGCCTGGAGACAGAACACTGAAGCTTTCTTT.